This T cell receptor beta chain is drawn from a study of shared clonotypes between healthy human individuals. Per the germline V gene, CDR1 is MNHEY and CDR2 is SVGAGI. V was shortened by 2 bases and J by 1 base, with 8 bases between the two germline ends. The CDR3 runs 14 residues. Nashville, Tennessee was home to all donors, each a Caucasian adult. Once extracted for a subset, genomic DNA was divided evenly among several immunoSEQ plates. Approximately 210 ng DNA, approximately 31,000 T cell genomes, went into each sorted-subset replicate PCR. TCRdb keeps only in-frame clones here, not all; method: immunoSEQ multiplex PCR. The sample gives 2,500,000 or so clones, around 90% of which show up once; 0.11% to 0.15% is in the top ten. Remarks on this clone: The same CDR3 can be traced to other DNA sequences in this sample.

This clonotype was sampled from a young man in good health. The chain is built from TRBV6-5 and TRBJ1-1; D gene uncertain. Material: naive CD4+ T cells sorted from blood. The subset: CD45RA+ positively selected. This chain's CDR3 is CASSYLRENTEAFF. The CDR3 nucleotides are TGTGCCAGCAGTTACCTCAGAGAGAACACTGAAGCTTTCTTT.